Following are 19 T cell receptor beta chains from one sample sequenced in a study of blood T cells in healthy people across ages (dated by TCRdb to about 2015). The library was produced with 5' RACE. These reads were obtained on an Illumina HiSeq 2500. The second PCR ran for roughly 7 to 12 cycles and used a J-beta primer mix along with a sample-barcoded 5' primer. TCRdb ran its own pipeline on the public reads, namely fastp trimming at Q25 and MiXCR clone calling, and kept in-frame beta chains. When rows share a CDR3 protein, they turn into one entry using the most common DNA and genes. Counted in this sample were 1.5 million to 2 million distinct CDR3 sequences; around 48% of them appeared once. Around 2.1% of the sample is held by the ten biggest clonotypes. The specimen was blood. These receptors originate from a woman in her thirties or forties in good health.

This clonotype was observed a handful of times. The V and J genes are TRBV9 and TRBJ2-5; possible D gene TRBD2, 5 bases. Trimming pared 6 bases from V and 5 bases from J, leaving 17 bases between. Germline CDR1 and CDR2: SGDLS and YYNGEE. This CDR3 region has 14 residues. This chain's CDR3 is CASNNPGLEETQYF. DNA of the CDR3: TGTGCCAGCAACAATCCGGGATTGGAGGAGACCCAGTACTTC.

Of note for this clonotype: This may come from a read error, since a much larger clone is one base off. The rearrangement uses TRBV7-2 and TRBJ2-7; 15 nucleotides align to TRBD2. V lost 10 bases, J lost 12 bases, and 13 bases stayed unmatched. The CDR3 length is 14 residues. Germline assignment: CDR1 SGHTA and CDR2 FQGNSA. The CDR3 loop is CATRTSGGGETLYF. As DNA, the CDR3 is TGTGCCACCAGGACTAGCGGGGGGGGTGAGACCCTGTACTTC.

The V gene is TRBV6-2 or TRBV6-3, the J gene TRBJ2-7; 7 bases fit TRBD1. Trimming removed 1 base from V and 1 base from J; junction bases left unmatched: 4. Per germline, CDR1 MNHEY and CDR2 SVGEGT. The CDR3 contains 15 residues. The CDR3 spells CASSYLETGSYEQYF. CDR3 DNA: TGTGCCAGCAGTTACTTAGAGACAGGGTCCTACGAGCAGTACTTC.

The V gene is TRBV29-1, the J gene TRBJ2-1; D is undetermined. The CDR3 spans 12 residues. Germline CDR1 and CDR2: SQVTM and ANQGSEA. V was cut by 5 bases and J by 7 bases, with 12 bases left in between. The CDR3 nucleotides are TGCAGCGTTTCCTGGGCGAGGAATGAGCAGTTCTTC. It yields the protein CSVSWARNEQFF.

The sample holds many counts of this clonotype. V is TRBV7-2 and J is TRBJ2-5, with 11 bases lining up with TRBD2. This CDR3 has 17 amino acids. Germline lookup yields CDR1 SGHTA and CDR2 FQGNSA. Losses at the gene ends were 1 base for V and 4 bases for J; bases not matched to a gene: 8. CDR3 sequence: CASSLERLAGWGETQYF. CDR3 coding DNA: TGTGCCAGCAGCTTAGAACGACTAGCGGGATGGGGAGAGACCCAGTACTTC.

At least ten counts were recorded for this clonotype. Compared with germline, one end of the junction differs, possibly owing to a read error. The chain combines TRBV7-2 with TRBJ2-3; 7 bases map to TRBD2. CDR1 SGHTA and CDR2 FQGNSA come from the germline V gene. The CDR3 covers 13 residues. The CDR3 DNA reads as TGCGCCAGCAGCCCCCGACTAGCTGATACGCAGTATTTT. This gives the protein CASSPRLADTQYF.

This clonotype was recorded a few times. The chain employs TRBV7-2 and TRBJ2-3, with D possibly being TRBD2 (6 bases). The CDR3 is 15 amino acids. V was clipped by 3 bases and J by 5 bases, with 15 bases between them. The germline V gene encodes CDR1 SGHTA and CDR2 FQGNSA. In nucleotides, the CDR3 is TGTGCCAGCAGCTTGTCTAGCGCCTTGCGAGATACGCAGTATTTT. Protein: CASSLSSALRDTQYF.

The rearrangement uses TRBV28 and TRBJ2-5, with 7 bases aligning to TRBD1. V lost 5 bases to trimming and J lost 13 bases; unmatched junction nucleotides: 10. This CDR3 has 12 amino acids. CDR1 and CDR2 from the germline V gene are MDHEN and SYDVKM. This CDR3 reads CASSEGAQERYF. In nucleotides, the CDR3 is TGTGCCAGCAGTGAGGGGGCTCAGGAGCGGTACTTC.

This chain connects TRBV6-2 or TRBV6-3 to TRBJ2-3; D gene uncertain. V was trimmed by 5 bases and J by 2 bases, leaving 5 bases between them. The CDR3 runs 12 residues. Germline CDR1 and CDR2: MNHEY and SVGEGT. The DNA for the CDR3 is TGTGCCAGCAGTATCGACACAGATACGCAGTATTTT. This gives the protein CASSIDTDTQYF.

This chain links TRBV15 with TRBJ2-1, with 7 nucleotides matching TRBD2. TRBJ2-7 matches the DNA end more closely, so the J call is doubtful. Germline CDR1 is LNHNV and CDR2 is YYDKDF (reference sequence). CDR3 length: 15 amino acids. The chain's CDR3 is CAIRLAGGSYNEQYF. Written as DNA, the CDR3 is TGTGCCATACGACTAGCTGGGGGATCCTACAATGAGCAGTACTTC.

The chain recombines TRBV13 with TRBJ2-5, with D uncertain. Germline lookup yields CDR1 PRHDT and CDR2 FYEKMQ (reference sequence). The CDR3 is 15 residues long. Trimming left V 2 bases short and J 5 bases short, with 15 bases between. CDR3 bases: TGTGCCAGCAGCTTAAGATTCCCCCGCTGGGAGACCCAGTACTTC. Translating it yields CASSLRFPRWETQYF.

The gene calls are TRBV5-1 and TRBJ2-5; the D is unclear. Trimming removed 2 bases at V and 1 base at J, with 9 bases between. Germline V gene lookup returns CDR1 SGHRS and CDR2 YFSETQ. This CDR3 is built from 14 residues. CDR3 coding DNA: TGCGCCAGCAGCTTCGGAATAGCCCAAGAGACCCAGTACTTC. Protein product: CASSFGIAQETQYF.

The chain has TRBV29-1 and TRBJ2-7; D is perhaps TRBD1 (6 bases). V gave up 4 bases and J gave up 4 bases, with 20 bases separating them. The germline gives CDR1 SQVTM, CDR2 ANQGSEA. The CDR3 contains 15 residues. The CDR3 region has the DNA TGCAGCGTTGGAGGGATACAGGGATATGCGTACGAGCAGTACTTC. Translated: CSVGGIQGYAYEQYF.

The chain employs TRBV11-2 and TRBJ2-1, with D hard to call. This CDR3 contains 14 residues. V was trimmed by 4 bases and J by 4 bases, leaving 11 bases between them. Germline V gene sequence: CDR1 SGHAT, CDR2 FQNNGV. The CDR3 spells CASSSRVRYNEQFF. The CDR3 nucleotides read TGTGCCAGCAGCTCCCGGGTCCGTTACAATGAGCAGTTCTTC.

Ten or more counts support this clonotype. The rearrangement links TRBV7-2 to TRBJ1-5; D gene ambiguous. V was pared by 2 bases and J by 3 bases, with 5 bases between. The length of the CDR3 is 13 residues. Germline CDR1 and CDR2: SGHTA and FQGNSA. The CDR3 region has the DNA TGTGCCAGCAGCTTAAGTGCCAATCAGCCCCAGCATTTT. Amino acid sequence: CASSLSANQPQHF.

The chain's CDR3 is CSAPQGADTEAFF. CDR3 DNA sequence: TGCAGTGCACCACAGGGGGCGGACACTGAAGCTTTCTTT. The chain uses TRBV20-1 and TRBJ1-1; 9 bases map to TRBD1. Germline V lookup: CDR1 DFQATT, CDR2 SNEGSKA (reference sequence). V trimming: 6 bases; J trimming: 3 bases; junction bases outside the gene matches: 5. The CDR3 loop spans 13 amino acids.

The chain recombines TRBV4-1 with TRBJ2-1; 11 bases map to TRBD2. The CDR3 extends over 19 amino acids. Trimming took 4 bases from V and 1 from J; bases not matched to a gene: 12. Per the germline V gene, CDR1 is MGHRA and CDR2 is YSYEKL. Here the CDR3 reads CASSPGLLAGAGSYNEQFF. CDR3 nucleotide sequence: TGCGCCAGCAGCCCAGGTCTACTAGCGGGGGCAGGGTCCTACAATGAGCAGTTCTTC.

This clonotype was recorded only once. V usage is TRBV6-5 and J usage is TRBJ2-1, with 10 bases identical to TRBD1. With V trimmed by 10 bases and J by 5 bases, 8 bases remained unmatched. This CDR3 has 14 residues. Germline V lookup: CDR1 MNHEY, CDR2 SVGAGI. Here the CDR3 DNA reads TGTGCCACCCGGGGACAGGGGATAAACAATGAGCAGTTCTTC. This sequence encodes CATRGQGINNEQFF.

The chain carries TRBV11-2 and TRBJ1-2; D not certain. CDR3 size: 13 residues. Per the germline V gene, CDR1 is SGHAT and CDR2 is FQNNGV. V lost 1 base and J 8 bases, leaving 11 bases between the germline ends. CDR3 sequence (DNA): TGTGCCAGCAGCTTAGGGGAAGGATGGGGCTACACCTTC. Translated, it gives CASSLGEGWGYTF.